This TCR beta chain was observed in a study of shared clonotypes between healthy human individuals. TCRdb keeps only in-frame clones here, not all; method: immunoSEQ multiplex PCR. Of about 2.4 million clones listed, roughly 93% are singletons. CDR3 length equals 15 residues. V was shortened by 5 bases and J by 0 bases, with 13 bases between the two germline ends. Germline-derived CDR1 and CDR2 are MNHEY and SMNVEV (reference sequence). Material for sequencing was naive CD4+ T cells from PBMCs. Subset: CD45RA+ positively selected. This chain links TRBV27 with TRBJ1-1, with D perhaps TRBD1 (6 bases). This sequence originates from a man younger than 35 in good health. Some clones in this sample may be carry-over from other donors' samples. The CDR3 here is CASSQGSGLNTEAFF. The CDR3 bases are TGTGCCAGCAGTCAGGGGTCCGGCCTGAACACTGAAGCTTTCTTT.